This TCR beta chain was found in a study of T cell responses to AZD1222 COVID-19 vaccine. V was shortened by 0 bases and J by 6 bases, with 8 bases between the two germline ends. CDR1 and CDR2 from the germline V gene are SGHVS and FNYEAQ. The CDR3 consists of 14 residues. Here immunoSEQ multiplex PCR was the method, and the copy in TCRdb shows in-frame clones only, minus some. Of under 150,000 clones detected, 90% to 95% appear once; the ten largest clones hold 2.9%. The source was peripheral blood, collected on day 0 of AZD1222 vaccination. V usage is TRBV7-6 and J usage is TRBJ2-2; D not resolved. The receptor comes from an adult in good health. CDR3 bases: TGTGCCAGCAGCTTAGCCGTGGCCGCCGGGGAGCTGTTTTTT. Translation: CASSLAVAAGELFF.